Listed here is a single TCR beta chain. This entry belongs to a study of Ad26.COV2.S vaccination and SARS-CoV-2 variants. Across the study: Donor was one of the participants in the Ad26.COV2.S arm of the COV1001 trial.

In germline, CDR1 is KGHDR, CDR2 SFDVKD. The CDR3 length is 15 residues. Trimming took off 4 bases at V and 3 bases at J, with 11 bases between the two ends. Clones were read by immunoSEQ multiplex PCR, and TCRdb kept only the in-frame ones, dropping some. The sample lists around 340,000 clones, around 88% seen once, with around 11% in the top ten. The sample's treatment: roughly 18 received Ad26.COV2.S at low or high dose, single or two shots; 5 received placebo; per-sample allocation not given. Collection of the samples took place on day 63 after the first injection of vaccine or placebo. This chain uses TRBV24-1 with TRBJ2-2; the D is unclear. The receptor was isolated from a person aged 18-60 years who received the Ad26.COV2.S COVID-19 vaccine or a placebo. The sequencing used peripheral blood, collected in a trial of Ad26.COV2.S vaccine versus placebo. CDR3: CATSDRSWDTGELFF. CDR3 bases: TGTGCCACCAGTGACAGGAGCTGGGACACCGGGGAGCTGTTTTTT.